Shown below are 30 T cell receptor beta chains from a single sample sequenced in a study of blood T cells in healthy people across ages. Then a second PCR, running about 7 to 11 cycles, was carried out with a sample-barcoded 5' primer and a J-beta primer mix. TCRdb processed the 5' RACE reads anew with MiXCR; each CDR3 protein has one entry. The sample lists about 1.8 million distinct CDR3 sequences, around half occurring once. The sample taken for sequencing was blood. Every receptor here comes from a woman aged 40-49 years in good health.

As regards this clonotype: An end of the junction does not agree with germline; a read error may underlie this. The gene calls are TRBV4-1 and TRBJ2-4; either TRBD1 or TRBD2 may supply D (5 bases each). The J call may be faulty, since TRBJ2-7 better matches the DNA end. The CDR3 contains 13 residues. Germline CDR1 is MGHRA and CDR2 is YSYEKL. The CDR3 bases are TGCACCAGCAGCGAATCGTGGGGGTACGAGCAGTACTTC. Translation gives CTSSESWGYEQYF.

The V gene is TRBV3-1, the J gene TRBJ2-3; 8 bases are a match to TRBD2. The V gene end was trimmed by 4 bases and the J gene end by 13 bases; junction bases not matched to a gene: 10. Germline CDR1 and CDR2: LGHDT and YNNKEL (reference sequence). The CDR3 extends over 13 amino acids. CDR3 nucleotides: TGTGCCAGCAGCCCAACAGCGGGAGCAATGGAGTATTTT. It is translated as CASSPTAGAMEYF.

Of note for this clonotype: One end of the junction does not line up with germline, which may come from a read error. The chain has TRBV12-3 or TRBV12-4 and TRBJ2-3; D is possibly TRBD2 (6 bases). The CDR3 sequence is 14 residues long. CDR3 amino acids: CAGSSTRSTDTQYF. CDR3 sequence (DNA): TGTGCCGGCAGTTCGACTAGAAGCACAGATACGCAGTATTTT.

Concerning this clonotype: One end of the junction fails to match germline, which may point to a read error. The rearrangement uses TRBV27 and TRBJ2-7; D remains ambiguous. Germline V lookup: CDR1 MNHEY, CDR2 SMNVEV (reference sequence). The CDR3 extends over 11 amino acids. The CDR3 nucleotides are TGTGTCAGCAGTTTTTTGGGTAACCAGTACTTC. Translated: CVSSFLGNQYF.

This clonotype showed up just a few times. The chain couples TRBV6-2 or TRBV6-3 to TRBJ2-5, with TRBD2 matching over 9 bases. Germline CDR1 MNHEY, CDR2 SVGEGT. The V and J ends lost 5 bases and 5 bases, in that order; junction bases with no gene match: 9. This CDR3 is built from 15 residues. This CDR3 reads CASSNSGGLGETQYF. For the CDR3, the DNA is TGTGCCAGCAGTAATAGCGGGGGCCTCGGGGAGACCCAGTACTTC.

This clonotype was seen just once. This chain joins TRBV28 and TRBJ2-7; D remains ambiguous. The CDR3 spans 16 residues. Trimming took 4 bases from V and 2 from J, leaving 18 bases between them. Germline loops: CDR1 MDHEN, CDR2 SYDVKM. Here the CDR3 reads CASSSPVVGQPYEQYF. DNA of the CDR3: TGTGCCAGCAGTTCCCCGGTTGTGGGCCAGCCCTACGAGCAGTACTTC. Complete variable domain (other parts from reference TRBV28 and TRBJ2-7): DVKVTQSSRYLVKRTGEKVFLECVQDMDHENMFWYRQDPGLGLRLIYFSYDVKMKEKGDIPEGYSVSREKKERFSLILESASTNQTSMYLCASSSPVVGQPYEQYFGPGTRLTVT.

This clonotype has a single count. This rearrangement joins TRBV20-1 to TRBJ1-1; no firm D call. Germline lookup yields CDR1 DFQATT and CDR2 SNEGSKA (reference sequence). The CDR3 runs to 13 residues. The ends were cut back, 6 bases at V and 1 base at J, with 12 bases in the middle. Here the CDR3 DNA reads TGCAGTGCGACGGAATTATCGAACACTGAAGCTTTCTTT. Translating it yields CSATELSNTEAFF.

The sample holds a few counts of this clonotype. This chain links TRBV7-9 with TRBJ2-4; possible D gene TRBD2, 6 bases. Trimming pared 5 bases from V and 2 bases from J, leaving 22 bases between. The germline gives CDR1 SEHNR, CDR2 FQNEAQ (reference sequence). The length of the CDR3 is 18 residues. The CDR3, as DNA: TGTGCCAGCAGCCCCCTGGGTTCGACCGGGGGTACCAAAAACATTCAGTACTTC. Amino acids: CASSPLGSTGGTKNIQYF.

The genes are TRBV14 and TRBJ1-4, with D perhaps matching TRBD1 (5 bases). Per the germline V gene, CDR1 is SGHDN and CDR2 is FVKESK. The CDR3 totals 16 residues. V lost 0 bases and J 8 bases, leaving 16 bases between the germline ends. Here the CDR3 reads CASSQEVGTLGEKLFF. The CDR3 DNA reads TGTGCCAGCAGCCAAGAAGTAGGGACGCTAGGGGAAAAACTGTTTTTT.

V is TRBV29-1 and J is TRBJ2-5; D may be TRBD1 (5 bases). With 4 bases removed from V and 4 bases from J, the gap between germline ends came to 13 bases. This CDR3 has 13 amino acids. Germline CDR1 is SQVTM and CDR2 is ANQGSEA. DNA for the CDR3: TGCAGCGTTGGGACATCATTCGGAGAGACCCAGTACTTC. As protein: CSVGTSFGETQYF.

The rearrangement uses TRBV6-5 and TRBJ2-7, with TRBD2 as a possible D gene (6 bases). V was shortened by 4 bases and J by 6 bases, with 7 bases between the two germline ends. The CDR3 has 11 amino acids. CDR1 is MNHEY and CDR2 is SVGAGI in the germline V gene. CDR3 in DNA: TGTGCCAGCAGTTCCGGGAGCGAGCAGTACTTC. Its translation: CASSSGSEQYF.

The genes are TRBV28 and TRBJ1-2; a weak D match, TRBD1 (6 bases). Trimming removed 4 bases at V and 4 bases at J, with 16 bases between. CDR1 is MDHEN and CDR2 is SYDVKM in the germline V gene. The CDR3 loop spans 15 amino acids. Here the CDR3 reads CASSSFLGGAYGYTF. The CDR3 nucleotides read TGTGCCAGCAGTTCCTTTCTGGGGGGCGCCTATGGCTACACCTTC.

There are a few counts of this clonotype. The chain combines TRBV19 with TRBJ2-1; 11 bases line up with TRBD2. This CDR3 is 14 amino acids long. The V and J ends lost 9 bases and 8 bases, in that order; junction bases with no gene match: 9. Per germline, CDR1 LNHDA and CDR2 SQIVND (reference sequence). CDR3 sequence (DNA): TGTGCCAGCTTAGCGGGGGGGGCCGGCGATGAGCAGTTCTTC. It encodes CASLAGGAGDEQFF.

J is TRBJ2-7 and V is TRBV20-1, with D maybe TRBD2 (7 bases). The J call may be faulty, since TRBJ2-4 better matches the DNA end. The germline V gene encodes CDR1 DFQATT and CDR2 SNEGSKA (reference sequence). CDR3 length equals 13 residues. CDR3 loop: CSAAGLGGDIQYF. The CDR3 region has the DNA TGCAGTGCTGCTGGGTTAGGGGGGGACATTCAGTACTTC.

This clonotype was detected a few times. The chain combines TRBV4-1 with TRBJ2-1; TRBD2 agrees at 14 bases. CDR1 and CDR2 from the germline V gene are MGHRA and YSYEKL. The junction had 17 bases not matched to a gene; V was cut back by 4 bases and J by 9 bases. This CDR3 region has 19 residues. In DNA form, the CDR3 reads TGCGCCAGCAGCCCGCTAGGGACTAGCGGGGGTTTAATCATAAGTGAGCAGTTCTTC. Translated, it gives CASSPLGTSGGLIISEQFF.

The chain employs TRBV6-5 and TRBJ1-6; the D gene is possibly TRBD1 (5 bases). Germline values: CDR1 MNHEY, CDR2 SVGAGI. The CDR3 runs 15 residues. Trimming pared 5 bases from V and 9 bases from J, leaving 17 bases between. The CDR3 spells CASSLQAGLGSPLHF. The CDR3 region has the DNA TGTGCCAGCAGTCTCCAGGCAGGGTTGGGTTCACCCCTCCACTTT.

This chain links TRBV4-3 with TRBJ2-2, with 8 positions matching TRBD1. J was trimmed by 5 bases and V by 3 bases; bases with no gene match: 5. The CDR3 is made up of 15 amino acids. In germline, CDR1 is LGHNA, CDR2 YSLEER. In DNA, the CDR3 is TGCGCCAGCAGCCAGACAGGGGCGGGAACCGGGGAGCTGTTTTTT. Amino acid sequence: CASSQTGAGTGELFF.

Only a few counts were recorded for this clonotype. V and J are TRBV4-2 and TRBJ2-5; 7 bases map to TRBD1. V was clipped by 0 bases and J by 0 bases; unmatched bases: 7. Per germline, CDR1 LGHNA and CDR2 YNFKEQ. The CDR3 extends over 17 amino acids. The CDR3 loop reads CASSQDTAGGNQETQYF. The CDR3 DNA is TGTGCCAGCAGCCAAGATACGGCAGGGGGTAACCAAGAGACCCAGTACTTC.

A word on this clonotype: This could be a read error, since a much larger clone is one nucleotide away. The CDR3 DNA is TGTGCCAGCAGTTCTAACTCTGGGGCCAACGTCCCGACTTTC. Its translation: CASSSNSGANVPTF. The chain employs TRBV2 and TRBJ2-6, with D maybe TRBD1 (5 bases). The CDR3 runs to 14 residues. Germline values: CDR1 SNHLY, CDR2 FYNNEI.

The chain recombines TRBV7-9 with TRBJ1-1; D remains unclear. The germline gives CDR1 SEHNR, CDR2 FQNEAQ (reference sequence). V gave up 3 bases and J gave up 5 bases, with 28 bases separating them. CDR3 length: 19 amino acids. The CDR3 coding sequence is TGTGCCAGCAGCTTGGCTAGACCCCCCCGGGGTCAACCGGGGACTGAAGCTTTCTTT. This gives the protein CASSLARPPRGQPGTEAFF.

In its sample, this clonotype was seen a few times. The chain combines TRBV20-1 with TRBJ2-1; D is unresolved. This CDR3 is built from 15 residues. Trimming took off 6 bases at V and 0 bases at J, with 15 bases between the two ends. Per germline, CDR1 DFQATT and CDR2 SNEGSKA (reference sequence). CDR3 sequence (DNA): TGCAGTGCAAAACCGCCCCTCTCCTCCTACAATGAGCAGTTCTTC. Its protein product is CSAKPPLSSYNEQFF.

The CDR3 DNA follows: TGTGCCAGCAGCTTAGATCGTAGCGGGGGGCTAGCAGATACGCAGTATTTT. It encodes CASSLDRSGGLADTQYF. J is TRBJ2-3 and V is TRBV7-9, with TRBD2 identical over 10 bases. J lost 4 bases, V lost 1 base, and 8 bases had no gene match. This CDR3 is 17 amino acids long. The germline V gene has CDR1 SEHNR and CDR2 FQNEAQ (reference sequence). The variable domain in full, completed from reference TRBV7-9 and TRBJ2-3, reads DTGVSQNPRHKITKRGQNVTFRCDPISEHNRLYWYRQTLGQGPEFLTYFQNEAQLEKSRLLSDRFSAERPKGSFSTLEIQRTEQGDSAMYLCASSLDRSGGLADTQYFGPGTRLTVL.

The chain has TRBV4-3 and TRBJ2-7; D unclear. This CDR3 comprises 13 residues. V dropped 1 base and J dropped 2 bases, with 6 bases sitting between them. The germline V gene encodes CDR1 LGHNA and CDR2 YSLEER. CDR3 coding DNA: TGCGCCAGCAGCCAAGTACCCGCCTACGAGCAGTACTTC. Amino acid sequence: CASSQVPAYEQYF.

The genes are TRBV29-1 and TRBJ2-7; D unresolved. The J call may not be correct, given that the DNA end is closer to TRBJ2-5. In germline, CDR1 is SQVTM, CDR2 ANQGSEA. This CDR3 is 13 amino acids long. The CDR3 protein is CSVDTRVKGTQYF. The CDR3 nucleotides read TGCAGCGTTGACACCCGTGTTAAGGGGACCCAGTACTTC.

This clonotype was recorded at least ten times. In DNA form, the CDR3 reads TGTGCCAGCAGCGTAGGGGCAGATACGCAGTATTTT. Protein: CASSVGADTQYF. The chain carries TRBV9 and TRBJ2-3; D ambiguous. Germline V gene lookup returns CDR1 SGDLS and CDR2 YYNGEE. The V end lost 0 bases, the J end lost 4 bases, and 3 bases lay between the germline ends. The CDR3 totals 12 residues.

The sample holds a few counts of this clonotype. The CDR3 region is CASSQPTGLSGANVLTF. CDR3 DNA sequence: TGCGCCAGCAGCCAACCGACAGGCCTCTCTGGGGCCAACGTCCTGACTTTC. J is TRBJ2-6 and V is TRBV4-3; D is possibly TRBD1 (6 bases). The ends were cut back, 2 bases at V and 0 bases at J, with 11 bases in the middle. CDR1 LGHNA and CDR2 YSLEER come from the germline V gene. This CDR3 comprises 17 residues.

The chain joins TRBV5-1 to TRBJ2-1, with D perhaps being TRBD1 or TRBD2 (5 bases each). This CDR3 is 15 amino acids long. Germline values: CDR1 SGHRS, CDR2 YFSETQ. Trimming pared 4 bases from V and 5 bases from J, leaving 16 bases between. CDR3: CASSLGFGTDNEQFF. For the CDR3, the DNA is TGCGCCAGCAGCCTTGGTTTCGGGACGGACAATGAGCAGTTCTTC.

Details on this clonotype: A read error may be the cause here, since a much bigger clone is one base away. This rearrangement joins TRBV9 to TRBJ2-5; 8 nucleotides match TRBD2. J gave up 9 bases and V 2 bases, and 12 bases lay outside the gene matches. The CDR3 totals 15 residues. Per the germline V gene, CDR1 is SGDLS and CDR2 is YYNGEE. CDR3 DNA: TGTGCCAGCAGCGTTGTCGGGGGGGCCTTGGAGGCCCAGTACTTC. As protein: CASSVVGGALEAQYF.

The chain couples TRBV20-1 to TRBJ1-4; D remains ambiguous. CDR1 is DFQATT, CDR2 SNEGSKA, per germline (reference sequence). The CDR3 runs 13 residues. V gave up 8 bases and J gave up 2 bases, with 12 bases separating them. This chain's CDR3 is CSSKNATNEKLFF. DNA of the CDR3: TGCAGTTCAAAAAATGCGACTAATGAAAAACTGTTTTTT.

On this clonotype itself: Relative to the germline gene, one junction end is altered; a read error may explain this. This chain uses TRBV7-7 with TRBJ2-6; 8 bases map to TRBD1. The length of the CDR3 is 16 residues. Germline V CDR1 and CDR2: SSHAT, FNYEAQ (reference sequence). This CDR3 is CASSSATGAGANVLTF. The DNA for the CDR3 is TGTGCTAGCAGCTCGGCGACAGGGGCTGGGGCCAACGTCCTGACTTTC. Using reference TRBV7-7 and TRBJ2-6 for the parts outside the CDR3, the full variable domain is GAGVSQSPRYKVTKRGQDVTLRCDPISSHATLYWYQQALGQGPEFLTYFNYEAQPDKSGLPSDRFSAERPEGSISTLTIQRTEQRDSAMYRCASSSATGAGANVLTFGAGSRLTVL.